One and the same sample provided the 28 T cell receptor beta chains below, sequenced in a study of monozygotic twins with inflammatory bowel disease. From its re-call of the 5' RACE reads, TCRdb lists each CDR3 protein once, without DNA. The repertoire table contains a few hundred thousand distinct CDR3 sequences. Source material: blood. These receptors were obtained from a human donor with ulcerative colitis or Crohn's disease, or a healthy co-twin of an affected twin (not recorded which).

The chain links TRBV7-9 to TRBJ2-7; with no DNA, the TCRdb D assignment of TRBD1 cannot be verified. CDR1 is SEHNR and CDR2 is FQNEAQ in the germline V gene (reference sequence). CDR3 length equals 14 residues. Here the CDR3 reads CASSVQGLVYEQYF. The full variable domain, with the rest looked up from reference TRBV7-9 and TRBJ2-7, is DTGVSQNPRHKITKRGQNVTFRCDPISEHNRLYWYRQTLGQGPEFLTYFQNEAQLEKSRLLSDRFSAERPKGSFSTLEIQRTEQGDSAMYLCASSVQGLVYEQYFGPGTRLTVT.

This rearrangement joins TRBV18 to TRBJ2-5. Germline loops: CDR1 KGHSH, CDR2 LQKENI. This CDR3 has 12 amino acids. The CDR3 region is CASSPGMETQYF.

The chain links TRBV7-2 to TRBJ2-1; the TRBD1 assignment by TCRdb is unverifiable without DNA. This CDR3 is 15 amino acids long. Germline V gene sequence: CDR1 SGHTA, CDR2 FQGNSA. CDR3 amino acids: CASSLYRQGRDEQFF.

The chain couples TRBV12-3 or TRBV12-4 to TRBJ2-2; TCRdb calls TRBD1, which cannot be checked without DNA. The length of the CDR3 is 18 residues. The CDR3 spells CASSSSFVGGWNTGELFF.

CDR3 sequence: CSASWGAGANVLTF. V and J are TRBV20-1 and TRBJ2-6. Germline lookup yields CDR1 DFQATT and CDR2 SNEGSKA (reference sequence). CDR3 length equals 14 residues.

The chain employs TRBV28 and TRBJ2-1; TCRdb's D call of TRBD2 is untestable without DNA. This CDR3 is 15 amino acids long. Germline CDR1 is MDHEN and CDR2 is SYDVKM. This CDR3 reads CASRSGSGSYNEQFF.

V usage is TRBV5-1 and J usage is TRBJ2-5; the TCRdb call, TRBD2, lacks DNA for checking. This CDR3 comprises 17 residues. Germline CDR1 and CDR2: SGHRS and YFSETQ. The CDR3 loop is CASSLDGLAGVRKTQYF.

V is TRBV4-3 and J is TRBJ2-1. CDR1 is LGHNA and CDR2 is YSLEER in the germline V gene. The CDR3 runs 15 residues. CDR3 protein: CASSQESLRNNEQFF.

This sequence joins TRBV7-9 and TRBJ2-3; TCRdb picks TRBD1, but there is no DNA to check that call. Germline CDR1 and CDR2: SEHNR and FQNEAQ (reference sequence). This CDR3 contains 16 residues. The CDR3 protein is CASSKFKGGDTDTQYF.

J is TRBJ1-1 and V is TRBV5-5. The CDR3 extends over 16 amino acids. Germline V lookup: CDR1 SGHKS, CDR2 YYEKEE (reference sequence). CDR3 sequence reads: CASSLAHQTPNTEAFF.

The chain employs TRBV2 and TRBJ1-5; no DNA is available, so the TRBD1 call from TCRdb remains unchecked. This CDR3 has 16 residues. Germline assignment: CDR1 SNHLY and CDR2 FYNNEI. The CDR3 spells CASSEEAGLGNQPQHF. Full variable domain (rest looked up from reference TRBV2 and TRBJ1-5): EPEVTQTPSHQVTQMGQEVILRCVPISNHLYFYWYRQILGQKVEFLVSFYNNEISEKSEIFDDQFSVERPDGSNFTLKIRSTKLEDSAMYFCASSEEAGLGNQPQHFGDGTRLSIL.

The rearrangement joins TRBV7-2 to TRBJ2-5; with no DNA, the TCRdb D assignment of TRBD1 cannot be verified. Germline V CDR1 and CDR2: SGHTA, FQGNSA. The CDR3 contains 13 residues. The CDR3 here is CASSRGQPETQYF.

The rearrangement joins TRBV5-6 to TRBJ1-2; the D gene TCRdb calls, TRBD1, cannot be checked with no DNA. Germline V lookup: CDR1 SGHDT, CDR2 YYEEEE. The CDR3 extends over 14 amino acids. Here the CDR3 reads CASSWDRVTGGYTF. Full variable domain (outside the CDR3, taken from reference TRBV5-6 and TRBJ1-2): DAGVTQSPTHLIKTRGQQVTLRCSPKSGHDTVSWYQQALGQGPQFIFQYYEEEERQRGNFPDRFSGHQFPNYSSELNVNALLLGDSALYLCASSWDRVTGGYTFGSGTRLTVV.

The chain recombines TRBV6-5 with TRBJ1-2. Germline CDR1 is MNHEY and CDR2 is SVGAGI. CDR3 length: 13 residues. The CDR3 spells CASSYALNYGYTF.

This CDR3 reads CASSLVLRAGEQFF. The chain employs TRBV7-2 and TRBJ2-1; TCRdb picks TRBD2, but there is no DNA to check that call. Looked up from germline, CDR1 is SGHTA and CDR2 is FQGNSA. CDR3 length: 14 residues.

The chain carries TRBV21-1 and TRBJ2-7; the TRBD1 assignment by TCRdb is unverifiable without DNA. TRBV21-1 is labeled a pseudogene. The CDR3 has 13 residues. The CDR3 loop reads CASELTGEDEQYF.

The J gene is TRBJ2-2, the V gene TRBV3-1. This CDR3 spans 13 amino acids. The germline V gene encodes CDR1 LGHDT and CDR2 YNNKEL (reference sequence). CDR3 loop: CASSQGTIGELFF.

The CDR3: CASSETLNYGYTF. The genes are TRBV6-1 and TRBJ1-2. The CDR3 extends over 13 amino acids. Per the germline V gene, CDR1 is MNHNS and CDR2 is SASEGT.

CDR3 protein: CASSPSTVEQYF. The chain employs TRBV5-1 and TRBJ2-7. The germline CDR1 and CDR2 sequences are SGHRS and YFSETQ. The CDR3 contains 12 residues.

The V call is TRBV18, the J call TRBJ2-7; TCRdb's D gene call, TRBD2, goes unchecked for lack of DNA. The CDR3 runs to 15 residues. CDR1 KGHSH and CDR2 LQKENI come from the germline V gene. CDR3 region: CASSDLKPPLGEQYF.

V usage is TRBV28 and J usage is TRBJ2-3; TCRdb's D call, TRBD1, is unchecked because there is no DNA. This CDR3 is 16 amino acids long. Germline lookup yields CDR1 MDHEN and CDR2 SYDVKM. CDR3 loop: CASKRTGGLPSDTQYF.

CDR3 amino acids: CASSPTTVLRGTEAFF. V gene TRBV7-3 combines with J gene TRBJ1-1. Germline loops: CDR1 SGHTA, CDR2 FQGTGA. The CDR3 loop spans 16 amino acids.

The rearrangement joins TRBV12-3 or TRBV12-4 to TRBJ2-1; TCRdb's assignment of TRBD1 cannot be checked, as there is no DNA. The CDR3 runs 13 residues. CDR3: CASSPQAGNEQFF.

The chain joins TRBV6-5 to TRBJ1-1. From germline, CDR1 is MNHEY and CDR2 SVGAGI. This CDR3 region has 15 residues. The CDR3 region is CASSYSRLVNTEAFF.

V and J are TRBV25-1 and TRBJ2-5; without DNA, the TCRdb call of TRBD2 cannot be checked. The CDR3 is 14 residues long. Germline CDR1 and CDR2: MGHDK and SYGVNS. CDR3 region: CASSDLGGTETQYF.

CDR3 protein: CASKDSLGTQYF. This chain links TRBV2 with TRBJ2-5. The germline V gene has CDR1 SNHLY and CDR2 FYNNEI. CDR3 length: 12 amino acids.

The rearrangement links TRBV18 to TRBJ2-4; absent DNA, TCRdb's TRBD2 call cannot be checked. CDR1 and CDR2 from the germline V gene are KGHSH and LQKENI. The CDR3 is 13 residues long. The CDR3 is CASSPRTSGDQYF.

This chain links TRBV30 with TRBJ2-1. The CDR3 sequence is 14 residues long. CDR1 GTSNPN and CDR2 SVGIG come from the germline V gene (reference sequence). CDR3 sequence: CAWSVRSGPNEQFF.